Below are 16 T cell receptor beta chains sequenced from a single sample in a study of shared clonotypes between healthy human individuals (dated by TCRdb to about 2020). Libraries were prepared through the immunoSEQ multiplex PCR assay. TCRdb provides this immuneACCESS table in a form limited to in-frame rearrangements. Some clones are lacking; in checked studies, under half of them reflect an unresolved V gene, and why the rest are absent is not known. Counted in this sample were approximately 1.9 million clones; roughly 93% of them appeared once. 1.5% to 2% of the sample lies in the top ten. CD8 naive samples were CD45RO-negative cells positively selected for CCR7, giving a CD45RA+CCR7+ population that excluded TemRA cells. The sequenced material came from naive CD8+ T cells from PBMCs. This specimen's cell subset or site label, interpreted: CD45RA+CCR7+. The source is a man younger than 30 in good health. Some clones in this sample may be carry-over from other donors' samples.

The chain couples TRBV13 to TRBJ2-2; weak D call: TRBD2 (6 bases). V lost 5 bases and J lost 5, with 18 bases in between. This CDR3 is built from 16 residues. The germline V gene encodes CDR1 PRHDT and CDR2 FYEKMQ (reference sequence). Here the CDR3 reads CASSTLSGVGTGELFF. CDR3 DNA sequence: TGTGCCAGCAGCACCCTGTCGGGAGTGGGAACCGGGGAGCTGTTTTTT.

CDR3 residues: CASSAGGGLRETQYF. CDR3 DNA sequence: TGTGCCAGCAGCGCTGGTGGGGGGCTGAGAGAGACCCAGTACTTC. The gene calls are TRBV9 and TRBJ2-5; tentatively, D is TRBD1 or TRBD2 (6 bases each). The CDR3 totals 15 residues. V shed 3 bases and J shed 4 bases, with 16 bases lying between them. Germline V gene data show CDR1 as SGDLS and CDR2 as YYNGEE.

The chain is built from TRBV15 and TRBJ2-5, with TRBD1 matching over 7 bases. This CDR3 spans 15 amino acids. Germline CDR1 and CDR2: LNHNV and YYDKDF (reference sequence). V gave up 5 bases and J gave up 4 bases; unmatched junction bases: 10. CDR3 amino acids: CATSSRRDSLETQYF. The CDR3 DNA is TGTGCCACCAGCTCTCGCCGGGACAGTTTAGAGACCCAGTACTTC.

The chain combines TRBV11-2 with TRBJ1-1, with a tentative D call TRBD1 (6 bases). Germline V lookup: CDR1 SGHAT, CDR2 FQNNGV. V shed 1 base and J shed 5 bases, with 14 bases lying between them. This CDR3 has 15 amino acids. For the CDR3, the DNA is TGTGCCAGCAGCTTAGTCCCGGGGGCAGGTACTGAAGCTTTCTTT. This encodes CASSLVPGAGTEAFF.

For this clone: Other DNA variants within this sample encode the same CDR3. The chain combines TRBV5-1 with TRBJ2-5, with 7 bases identical to TRBD2. Germline lookup yields CDR1 SGHRS and CDR2 YFSETQ. This CDR3 is 15 amino acids long. The V segment lost 0 bases and the J segment 2 bases; nucleotides outside the gene matches: 4. The chain's CDR3 is CASSLEGGRQETQYF. Here the CDR3 DNA reads TGCGCCAGCAGCTTGGAAGGCGGGAGACAAGAGACCCAGTACTTC. Together with reference TRBV5-1 and TRBJ2-5, the CDR3 gives the full variable domain: KAGVTQTPRYLIKTRGQQVTLSCSPISGHRSVSWYQQTPGQGLQFLFEYFSETQRNKGNFPGRFSGRQFSNSRSEMNVSTLELGDSALYLCASSLEGGRQETQYFGPGTRLLVL.

This sequence joins TRBV10-2 and TRBJ1-4, with D perhaps matching TRBD1 (5 bases). CDR3 size: 15 residues. V was clipped by 4 bases and J by 8 bases, with 17 bases between them. Germline-derived CDR1 and CDR2 are WSHSY and SAAADI. The CDR3 DNA reads TGCGCCAGCAGTGTATCCTTTCAGGGAAGCGAAAAACTGTTTTTT. Its protein product is CASSVSFQGSEKLFF.

The chain carries TRBV21-1 and TRBJ1-3; the table's D call of TRBD1 was not tested on the DNA. TRBV21-1 is described as a pseudogene. The length of the CDR3 is 15 residues. CDR3 in DNA: TGTGCCAGCAGCAAATGGGCTTCCTCTGGAAACACCATATATTTT. Amino acid sequence: CASSKWASSGNTIYF.

V is TRBV13 and J is TRBJ2-1; 11 bases agree with TRBD1. Germline-derived CDR1 and CDR2 are PRHDT and FYEKMQ (reference sequence). J lost 6 bases, V lost 5 bases, and 6 bases had no gene match. The CDR3 has 15 residues. CDR3 DNA: TGTGCCAGCAGCCCCGGACAGGGGGCAGGCAATGAGCAGTTCTTC. This translates into CASSPGQGAGNEQFF.

The CDR3 protein is CASSFLTGQGSSYGYTF. The CDR3 nucleotides are TGTGCCAGCAGTTTTCTAACGGGACAGGGAAGTTCCTATGGCTACACCTTC. The chain carries TRBV28 and TRBJ1-2; 9 bases fit TRBD1. The CDR3 runs 17 residues. Looked up from germline, CDR1 is MDHEN and CDR2 is SYDVKM. The V segment lost 3 bases and the J segment 4 bases; nucleotides outside the gene matches: 12.

The gene calls are TRBV6-1 and TRBJ2-5; 8 nucleotides match TRBD1. The CDR3 has 12 residues. V dropped 6 bases and J dropped 5; count of bases not matched to a gene: 2. Per the germline V gene, CDR1 is MNHNS and CDR2 is SASEGT. The CDR3 is CASRNRGETQYF. CDR3 sequence (DNA): TGTGCCAGCAGAAACAGGGGGGAGACCCAGTACTTC.

The chain combines TRBV10-2 with TRBJ2-7; D might be TRBD1 or TRBD2, each matching 5 bases. The V end lost 2 bases, the J end lost 0 bases, and 11 bases lay between the germline ends. The CDR3 runs 15 residues. Looked up from germline, CDR1 is WSHSY and CDR2 is SAAADI. The CDR3 DNA reads as TGCGCCAGCAGTGAGGTGGGGGATAGCTCCTACGAGCAGTACTTC. Translated, it gives CASSEVGDSSYEQYF.

The genes are TRBV6-5 and TRBJ1-4; 8 positions agree with TRBD1. The CDR3 is 13 amino acids. CDR1 MNHEY and CDR2 SVGAGI come from the germline V gene. Losses at the gene ends were 5 bases for V and 7 bases for J; bases not matched to a gene: 3. The CDR3 spells CASSRGTGEKLFF. The CDR3 nucleotides read TGTGCCAGCAGTCGCGGGACAGGTGAAAAACTGTTTTTT.

The chain carries TRBV5-5 and TRBJ2-2; 9 bases are a match to TRBD1. The CDR3 loop spans 15 amino acids. From germline, CDR1 is SGHKS and CDR2 YYEKEE (reference sequence). Unmatched junction bases numbered 8, after V lost 5 bases and J lost 6 bases. DNA of the CDR3: TGTGCCAGCAGTCCCGGGACAGGGTTCGCCGGGGAGCTGTTTTTT. The encoded protein is CASSPGTGFAGELFF.

The chain links TRBV4-1 to TRBJ1-1; D may be TRBD1 (5 bases). Germline V lookup: CDR1 MGHRA, CDR2 YSYEKL. This CDR3 has 17 residues. Deletions cut 4 bases from V and 2 bases from J, with 20 bases between. CDR3 DNA sequence: TGCGCCAGCAGCCCCTCCGGGGCAGCGAATCCCAACACTGAAGCTTTCTTT. Amino acid sequence: CASSPSGAANPNTEAFF.

The chain carries TRBV19 and TRBJ2-7, with unresolved D. The V gene's germline CDR1 is LNHDA and CDR2 SQIVND (reference sequence). V lost 0 bases to trimming and J lost 6 bases, with 9 bases between them. CDR3 length: 13 amino acids. CDR3 amino acids: CASSIDLFSEQYF. CDR3 coding DNA: TGTGCCAGTAGTATAGATCTATTTTCCGAGCAGTACTTC.

The V gene is TRBV29-1, the J gene TRBJ1-4; the match to TRBD1 covers 9 bases. The J segment lost 4 bases and the V segment lost 4 bases, leaving 4 bases of the junction unmatched. The CDR3 has 14 residues. Germline V CDR1 and CDR2: SQVTM, ANQGSEA. In nucleotides, the CDR3 is TGCAGCGTTGGGACAGGGGAAAATAATGAAAAACTGTTTTTT. It translates to CSVGTGENNEKLFF.